This TCR beta chain was retrieved from a study of beta chain features in type 1 diabetes. Sequenced material consisted of expressed TCRB transcripts (all of the isolated RNA was reverse transcribed). The table came from immunoSEQ multiplex PCR; TCRdb's copy has only in-frame clones and leaves some out. The table lists some 900,000 clones, 17% of them singletons. The sequence was obtained from a woman younger than 35 in good health. Sequencing was performed on naive CD4+ T cells from blood.

The CDR3 sequence is CASRKTGNTGELFF. The CDR3 coding sequence is TGTGCCAGCAGAAAAACAGGGAACACCGGGGAGCTGTTTTTT. J is TRBJ2-2 and V is TRBV6-6; possibly TRBD1 for D (5 bases). Trimming removed 6 bases at V and 1 base at J, with 9 bases between. The CDR3 is 14 residues long. Germline CDR1 reads MNHNY; CDR2 reads SVGAGI (reference sequence).